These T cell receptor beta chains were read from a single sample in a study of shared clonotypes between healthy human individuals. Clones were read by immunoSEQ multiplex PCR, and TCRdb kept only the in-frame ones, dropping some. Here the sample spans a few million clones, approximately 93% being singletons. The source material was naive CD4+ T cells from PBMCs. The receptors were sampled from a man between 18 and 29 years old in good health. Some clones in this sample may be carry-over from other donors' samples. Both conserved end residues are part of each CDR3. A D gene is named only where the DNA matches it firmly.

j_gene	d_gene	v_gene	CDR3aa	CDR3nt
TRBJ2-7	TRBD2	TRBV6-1	CASSGSSGLSPYEQYF	TGTGCCAGCAGTGGAAGTAGCGGGCTCTCCCCTTACGAGCAGTACTTC
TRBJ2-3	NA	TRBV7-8	CASSRRGLSDTQYF	TGTGCCAGCAGCCGCCGTGGGTTGTCAGATACGCAGTATTTT
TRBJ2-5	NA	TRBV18	CASSPIPPGLVETQYF	TGTGCCAGCTCACCAATTCCGCCGGGGTTAGTTGAGACCCAGTACTTC
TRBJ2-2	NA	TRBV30	CAWSAAGELFF	TGTGCCTGGAGTGCTGCCGGGGAGCTGTTTTTT
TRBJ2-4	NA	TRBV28	CASSLPGVNIQYF	TGTGCCAGCAGTTTACCAGGGGTAAACATTCAGTACTTC
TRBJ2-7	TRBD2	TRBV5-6	CASSLSGGLFGEQYF	TGTGCCAGCAGCTTGAGCGGGGGTTTATTCGGCGAGCAGTACTTC
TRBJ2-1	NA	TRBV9	CASSGDRSSYNEQFF	TGTGCCAGCAGCGGGGACCGAAGCTCCTACAATGAGCAGTTCTTC
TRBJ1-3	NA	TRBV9	CASSVGTFGNTIYF	TGTGCCAGCAGCGTAGGGACGTTTGGAAACACCATATATTTT
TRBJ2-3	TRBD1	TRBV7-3	CASSRTGGRRSDTQYF	TGTGCCAGCAGCAGGACAGGGGGCCGGCGATCAGATACGCAGTATTTT
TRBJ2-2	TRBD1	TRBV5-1	CASSRNPQGEPGELFF	TGCGCCAGCAGCCGAAACCCCCAGGGGGAGCCCGGGGAGCTGTTTTTT
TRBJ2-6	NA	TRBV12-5	CASGLSSDHSGANVLTF	TGTGCTAGTGGTTTGTCCTCAGACCACTCTGGGGCCAACGTCCTGACTTTC
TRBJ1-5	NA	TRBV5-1	CASGSGVGQPQHF	TGCGCCAGCGGATCAGGGGTTGGTCAGCCCCAGCATTTT
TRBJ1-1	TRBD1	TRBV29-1	CSVEDLGQPRTEAFF	TGCAGCGTTGAAGACCTGGGACAGCCCAGGACTGAAGCTTTCTTT
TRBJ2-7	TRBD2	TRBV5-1	CASSLGLGTSAPTYEQYF	TGCGCCAGCAGCTTGGGTCTGGGGACTAGCGCACCTACCTACGAGCAGTACTTC
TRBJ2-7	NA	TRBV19	CASSPQFSSYEQYF	TGTGCCAGCTCCCCCCAGTTTAGCTCCTACGAGCAGTACTTC
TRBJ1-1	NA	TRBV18	CASSPSTGYMNTEAFF	TGTGCCAGCTCACCCTCAACAGGTTATATGAACACTGAAGCTTTCTTT
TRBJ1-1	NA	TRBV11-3	CASSNRNTEAFF	TGTGCCAGCAGCAACAGGAACACTGAAGCTTTCTTT
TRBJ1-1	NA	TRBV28	CASSLASAGVTTEAFF	TGTGCCAGCAGTTTAGCGTCGGCTGGGGTCACCACTGAAGCTTTCTTT
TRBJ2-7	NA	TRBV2	CASSEVGPEQYF	TGTGCCAGCAGTGAAGTAGGACCCGAGCAGTACTTC
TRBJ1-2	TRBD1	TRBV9	CASSPVPGQGLLGYTF	TGTGCCAGCAGCCCAGTCCCGGGACAGGGGCTACTTGGCTACACCTTC
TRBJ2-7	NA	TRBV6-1	CASKHTGGTYEQYF	TGTGCCAGCAAACATACCGGGGGAACCTACGAGCAGTACTTC
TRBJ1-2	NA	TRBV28	CASSLQGAGGYTF	TGTGCCAGCAGTTTGCAAGGGGCGGGCGGCTACACCTTC
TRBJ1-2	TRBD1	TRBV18	CASSPRDRGYGYTF	TGTGCCAGCTCACCACGTGACAGGGGCTATGGCTACACCTTC
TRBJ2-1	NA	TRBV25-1	CASSDGGRGNEQFF	TGTGCCAGCAGTGACGGGGGTCGTGGAAATGAGCAGTTCTTC
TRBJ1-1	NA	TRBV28	CASSFQMDTEAFF	TGTGCCAGCAGTTTTCAGATGGACACTGAAGCTTTCTTT
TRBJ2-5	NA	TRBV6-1	CASSEFGRKETQYF	TGTGCCAGCAGTGAATTTGGCAGAAAAGAGACCCAGTACTTC
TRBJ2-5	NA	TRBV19	CASSPRVRETQYF	TGTGCCAGTAGTCCCCGGGTGCGTGAGACCCAGTACTTC
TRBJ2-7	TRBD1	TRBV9	CASSFSDRDSYEQYF	TGTGCCAGCAGCTTTAGCGACAGGGACTCCTACGAGCAGTACTTC
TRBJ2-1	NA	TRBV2	CASKKGLASYNEQFF	TGTGCCAGCAAAAAAGGGCTAGCGAGCTACAATGAGCAGTTCTTC
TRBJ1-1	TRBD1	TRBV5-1	CASSLSGGEGIGAFF	TGCGCCAGCAGCCTATCAGGGGGCGAGGGAATTGGTGCTTTCTTT
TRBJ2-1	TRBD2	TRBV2	CASSALAGEYNEQFF	TGTGCCAGCAGTGCGTTAGCGGGAGAGTACAATGAGCAGTTCTTC
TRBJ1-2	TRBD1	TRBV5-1	CASSPVRGDYGYTF	TGCGCCAGCAGCCCAGTCAGGGGGGACTATGGCTACACCTTC
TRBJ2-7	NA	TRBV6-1	CASSGRHYEQYF	TGTGCCAGCAGTGGTAGGCATTACGAGCAGTACTTC
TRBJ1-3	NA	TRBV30	CAWSVGWGSGNTIYF	TGTGCCTGGAGTGTCGGTTGGGGTTCTGGAAACACCATATATTTT
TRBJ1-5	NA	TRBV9	CASSRDRNQPQHF	TGTGCCAGCAGCCGGGATAGGAATCAGCCCCAGCATTTT
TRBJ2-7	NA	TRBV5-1	CASSFGQPSSYEQYF	TGCGCCAGCAGCTTCGGGCAGCCAAGCTCCTACGAGCAGTACTTC